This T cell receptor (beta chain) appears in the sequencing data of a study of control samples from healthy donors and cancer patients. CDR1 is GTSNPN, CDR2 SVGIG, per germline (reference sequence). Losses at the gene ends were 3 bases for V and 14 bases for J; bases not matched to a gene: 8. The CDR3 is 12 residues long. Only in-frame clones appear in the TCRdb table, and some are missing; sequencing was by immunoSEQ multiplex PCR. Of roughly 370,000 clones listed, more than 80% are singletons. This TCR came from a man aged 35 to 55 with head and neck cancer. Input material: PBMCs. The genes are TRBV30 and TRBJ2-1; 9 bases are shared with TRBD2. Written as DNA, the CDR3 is TGTGCCTGGAGGATCCTAGCGGGACGGGAGTTCTTC. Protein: CAWRILAGREFF.